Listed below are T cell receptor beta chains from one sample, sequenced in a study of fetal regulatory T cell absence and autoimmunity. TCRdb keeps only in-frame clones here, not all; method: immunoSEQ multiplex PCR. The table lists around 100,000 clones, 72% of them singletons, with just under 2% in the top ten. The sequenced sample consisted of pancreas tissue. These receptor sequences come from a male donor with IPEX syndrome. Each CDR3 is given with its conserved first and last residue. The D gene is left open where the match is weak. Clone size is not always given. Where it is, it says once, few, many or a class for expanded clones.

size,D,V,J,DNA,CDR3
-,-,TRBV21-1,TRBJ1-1,TGTGCCAGCAGCAAAGGGGGGCGAGGGGAAGGAGGAACTGAAGCTTTCTTT,CASSKGGRGEGGTEAFF
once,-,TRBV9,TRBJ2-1,TGTGCCAGCAGCGTAGACCCCCTTAATGAGCAGTTCTTC,CASSVDPLNEQFF
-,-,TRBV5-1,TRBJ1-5,TGCGCCAGCAGCTTGGAGTGGGCCGCTCAGCCCCAGCATTTT,CASSLEWAAQPQHF
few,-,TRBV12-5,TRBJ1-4,TGTGCTAGTGGTTACAGGACTAATGAAAAACTGTTTTTT,CASGYRTNEKLFF
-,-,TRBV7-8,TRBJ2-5,TGTGCCAGCAGCTTAGACGGGGGCCCACAAGAGACCCAGTACTTC,CASSLDGGPQETQYF
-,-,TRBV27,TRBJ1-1,TGTGCCAGCAGTAGAGAGGGACAGAACACTGAAGCTTTCTTT,CASSREGQNTEAFF
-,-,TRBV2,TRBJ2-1,TGTGCCAGCACCTACCTAAAGGGATACAATGAGCAGTTCTTC,CASTYLKGYNEQFF
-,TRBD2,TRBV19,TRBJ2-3,TGTGCCAGTAGAGGGCCCGGGGCTAGCGGGAGGGTTACGCAGTATTTT,CASRGPGASGRVTQYF
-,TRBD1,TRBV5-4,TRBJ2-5,TGTGCCAGCGGGACCCGACAGGGGGGGACCCAGTACTTC,CASGTRQGGTQYF
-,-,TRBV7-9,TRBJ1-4,TGTGCCAGCAGCTTAGGTTCTGGTCTTTTGACTAATGAAAAACTGTTTTTT,CASSLGSGLLTNEKLFF
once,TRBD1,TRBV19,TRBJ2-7,TGTGCCAGTAGTATGACAGGGGGCTCCTACGAGCAGTACTTC,CASSMTGGSYEQYF
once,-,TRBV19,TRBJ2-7,TGTGCCAGTAGTATCAGCGCAGATTCCTACGAGCAGTACTTC,CASSISADSYEQYF
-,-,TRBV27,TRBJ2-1,TGTGCCAGCAGTTTGGCTTCCGGGACGGGCAATTACAATGAGCAGTTCTTC,CASSLASGTGNYNEQFF
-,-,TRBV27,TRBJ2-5,TGTGCCAGCAGTTTAGGGTGGGGAGAGACCCAGTACTTC,CASSLGWGETQYF
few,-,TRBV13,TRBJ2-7,TGTGCCAGCAGCTTAGCAACTTTCGGGTACGAGCAGTACTTC,CASSLATFGYEQYF
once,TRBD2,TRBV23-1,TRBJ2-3,TGCGCCAGCAGTCAAACTAGCGGGGCTAGCACAGATACGCAGTATTTT,CASSQTSGASTDTQYF
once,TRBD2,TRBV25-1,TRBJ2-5,TGTGCCAGCAGTGAAGGGACTAGCGGGGGGGCCGGTGAGACCCAGTACTTC,CASSEGTSGGAGETQYF
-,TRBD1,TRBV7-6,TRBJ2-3,TGTGCCAGCAGCTTTCCGGACAGGGGGCGAGATACGCAGTATTTT,CASSFPDRGRDTQYF
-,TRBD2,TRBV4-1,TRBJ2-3,TGCGCCAGCGGGACTAGATACGCAGATACGCAGTATTTT,CASGTRYADTQYF
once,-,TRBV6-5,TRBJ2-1,TGTGCCAGCAGTTATGGGAGTGAGGAGCAGTTCTTC,CASSYGSEEQFF
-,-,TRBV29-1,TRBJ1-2,TGCAGCGTCAGGGGTGCCCTTTATGGCTACACCTTC,CSVRGALYGYTF
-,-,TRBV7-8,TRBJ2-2,TGTGCCAGCAGCGTAAGGTTCACCGGGGAGCTGTTTTTT,CASSVRFTGELFF
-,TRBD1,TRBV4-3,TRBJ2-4,TGCGCCAGCAGCCAAGATATCGACCCGACAGGGAAGGACATTCAGTACTTC,CASSQDIDPTGKDIQYF
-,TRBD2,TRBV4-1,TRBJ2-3,TGCGCCAGCAGCCAAGATACTAGCGGGGGGGTAGATACGCAGTATTTT,CASSQDTSGGVDTQYF
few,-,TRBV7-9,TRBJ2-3,TGTGCCAGCAGCTCGTTGTCCGATACGCAGTATTTT,CASSSLSDTQYF
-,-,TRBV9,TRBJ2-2,TGTGCCAGCAGCGTAGATGGGGGAAGGACCGGGGAGCTGTTTTTT,CASSVDGGRTGELFF
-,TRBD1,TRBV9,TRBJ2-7,TGTGCCAGCAGCGGGCAGGGGGCAGGAGAGCAGTACTTC,CASSGQGAGEQYF
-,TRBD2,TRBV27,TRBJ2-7,TGTGCCAGCAGTTTTAGCGGGAGTTCGACCTACGAGCAGTACTTC,CASSFSGSSTYEQYF
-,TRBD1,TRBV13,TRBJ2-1,TGTGCCAGCAGCTGGACGGGACAGGGAAGCAATGAGCAGTTCTTC,CASSWTGQGSNEQFF
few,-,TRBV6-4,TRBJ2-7,TGTGCCAGCAGTGACTCGGCTAGCTACGAGCAGTACTTC,CASSDSASYEQYF
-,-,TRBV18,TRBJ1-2,TGTGCCAGCTCACCTACAGGGCTGGGTGGCTACACCTTC,CASSPTGLGGYTF
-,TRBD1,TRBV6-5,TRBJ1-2,TGTGCCAGCAGAAGACAGGGGTTATATGGCTACACCTTC,CASRRQGLYGYTF
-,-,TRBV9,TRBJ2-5,TGTGCCAGCAGCGTAGCGGGACGTCTCCAAGAGACCCAGTACTTC,CASSVAGRLQETQYF